The rows below give T cell receptor beta chains drawn from one sample of a study of CD8 T cells in Susac syndrome. TCRdb called the immunoSEQ multiplex PCR reads again in MiXCR, with one record for every CDR3 protein. The sample holds about 210,000 distinct CDR3 sequences; 95% are singletons and the top ten take less than 0.095%. Sequenced input: CD4+ T cells from PBMCs. These TCRs come from a human donor with multiple sclerosis. Both conserved end residues are part of each CDR3. The D gene is left open where the match is weak. The size of a clone is reported for some rows only, either as once, few or many, or as a class for expanded clones.

CDR3 DNA	CDR3 protein	clone size	J gene	D gene	V gene
TGTGCCAGCAGCCAAGATCTCCGGGCCGGCGCCTACGAGCAGTACTTC	CASSQDLRAGAYEQYF	NA	TRBJ2-7	NA	TRBV3-1
TGCAGTGCCACCGGGACTAGCGGGAGTAAAACCTACGAGCAGTACTTC	CSATGTSGSKTYEQYF	NA	TRBJ2-7	TRBD2	TRBV20-1
TGTGCCAGCTCAACGGGACAGGGCTTTCCCCTCCACTTT	CASSTGQGFPLHF	NA	TRBJ1-6	TRBD1	TRBV18
TGTGCCAGCAGTAATCAGGGACGTTTTTACGAGCAGTACTTC	CASSNQGRFYEQYF	NA	TRBJ2-7	NA	TRBV6-5
TGTGCCAGCAGCGTAGTAGGGGGCGACCGCAATGAGCAGTTCTTC	CASSVVGGDRNEQFF	NA	TRBJ2-1	TRBD1	TRBV9
TGTGCCAGCAGCCAGGCCGCAGGGCGCCGGGGCTATGGCTACACCTTC	CASSQAAGRRGYGYTF	NA	TRBJ1-2	NA	TRBV3-1
TGCAGTGCCCCAACCCGGACGGGATCCTACGAGCAGTACTTC	CSAPTRTGSYEQYF	NA	TRBJ2-7	NA	TRBV20-1
TGCGCCAGCAGCCCATACACGGACAGGGGGAATGAGCAGTTCTTC	CASSPYTDRGNEQFF	NA	TRBJ2-1	TRBD1	TRBV5-1
TGCAGTGCTAGAGTCGCTATAGAGCGGGCCGAGCAGTTCTTC	CSARVAIERAEQFF	NA	TRBJ2-1	NA	TRBV20-1
TGCAGTGCTGGCCGAGACTCTGGAAACACCATATATTTT	CSAGRDSGNTIYF	NA	TRBJ1-3	NA	TRBV20-1
TGTGCCAGTGGCAGACAAGAGACCCAGTACTTC	CASGRQETQYF	NA	TRBJ2-5	NA	TRBV10-3
TGCAGCGCCGAGTACAGGACGGAGGCCACTGAAGCTTTCTTT	CSAEYRTEATEAFF	NA	TRBJ1-1	NA	TRBV29-1
TGCGCCAGCGGCCTGGCTAGCTCTTCCTACGAGCAGTACTTC	CASGLASSSYEQYF	NA	TRBJ2-7	NA	TRBV5-1
TGTGCCAGCAGCGCGATGTCGGGCCCAGATACGCAGTATTTT	CASSAMSGPDTQYF	once	TRBJ2-3	NA	TRBV5-4
TGTGCCAGCAGTTGGGGGACGGAGGGCTATGGCTACACCTTC	CASSWGTEGYGYTF	NA	TRBJ1-2	NA	TRBV12-3/TRBV12-4